A selection of T cell receptor beta chains follows, all from one sample in a study of identical twins. TCRdb called the 5' RACE reads again in MiXCR, with one record for every CDR3 protein. The profile shows about 890,000 distinct CDR3 sequences, approximately 13% of them singletons. Separately, the same data were catalogued under a study of yellow fever vaccine responses in identical twins.

Sequencing input: PBMCs. All receptors derive from a woman under 30 in good health. Each CDR3 is given with its conserved first and last residue. The D gene is left open where the match is weak. A clone size is listed for some rows: how often the clone was seen (once, few, many), or a class if it is expanded.

>TRBJ1-2|few|TRBV5-1|.
CASSFFRQSAPGYGYTF
TGCGCCAGCAGCTTCTTTCGACAGTCGGCCCCTGGCTATGGCTACACCTTC
>TRBJ2-6|few|TRBV4-1|.
CASNSGTALVANVLTF
TGCGCCAGCAACTCTGGAACGGCCCTTGTGGCCAACGTCCTGACTTTC
>TRBJ1-4|few|TRBV12-3/TRBV12-4|.
CASRTLAGGLGEKLFF
TGTGCCAGCAGAACCTTGGCGGGGGGCCTCGGTGAAAAACTGTTTTTT
>TRBJ1-5|few|TRBV28|.
CASSLPLRGKVNQPQHF
TGTGCCAGCAGTTTACCCTTAAGGGGGAAGGTCAATCAGCCCCAGCATTTT
>TRBJ2-3|.|TRBV6-2/TRBV6-3|.
CASRSLGRGELEYTQYF
TGTGCCAGCAGATCCTTAGGCAGGGGAGAATTGGAGTATACGCAGTATTTT
>TRBJ1-1|many|TRBV12-3/TRBV12-4|.
CASSPEMITEAFF
TGTGCCAGCAGTCCCGAAATGATCACTGAAGCTTTCTTT
>TRBJ1-5|.|TRBV2|TRBD1
CASRTGGEGNQPQHF
TGTGCCAGCAGGACAGGGGGCGAAGGCAATCAGCCCCAGCATTTT
>TRBJ2-1|many|TRBV5-1|TRBD2
CASSLRASGAGNEQFF
TGCGCCAGCAGCCTACGTGCTAGCGGAGCGGGCAATGAGCAGTTCTTC
>TRBJ2-3|many|TRBV5-1|TRBD2
CASSFSGGYTDTQYF
TGCGCCAGCAGCTTTAGCGGGGGATACACAGATACGCAGTATTTT
>TRBJ1-1|few|TRBV6-2/TRBV6-3|TRBD1
CASSDRASTEAFF
TGTGCCAGCAGTGACAGGGCAAGCACTGAAGCTTTCTTT
>TRBJ2-2|few|TRBV12-3/TRBV12-4|.
CASSQSSTGELFF
TGTGCCAGCAGCCAGTCTAGCACCGGGGAGCTGTTTTTT
>TRBJ2-2|few|TRBV11-2|.
CASSPTRSGELFF
TGTGCCAGCAGTCCGACTAGATCCGGGGAGCTGTTTTTT
>TRBJ2-5|.|TRBV4-2|TRBD1
CASSQEDWDRGQETQYF
TGTGCCAGCAGCCAAGAAGACTGGGACAGGGGCCAAGAGACCCAGTACTTC
>TRBJ2-5|few|TRBV10-3|.
CAIGVGGLETQYF
TGTGCCATCGGGGTAGGGGGGCTAGAGACCCAGTACTTC